These 12 T cell receptor beta chains were sequenced from one sample in a study of Graves' ophthalmopathy and Graves' hyperthyroidism. Amplifying from RNA transcripts, the study obtained TCR beta CDR3 regions. First-round RT-PCR employed HTBI primers, with a second-round multiplex PCR after it. Each CDR3 protein gets one entry after TCRdb re-called the multiplex PCR reads with MiXCR. This sample has around 1,000,000 distinct CDR3 sequences, with less than 45% found just once. The specimen sequenced was peripheral blood or thyroid tissue (not recorded which). The receptors originated from an adult man with Graves' hyperthyroidism.

This sequence joins TRBV7-2 and TRBJ1-1; possibly TRBD1 for D (6 bases). V lost 1 base to trimming and J lost 1 base, with 10 bases between them. The CDR3 totals 15 residues. CDR1 and CDR2 (germline): SGHTA, FQGNSA. CDR3 nucleotides: TGTGCCAGCAGCTTAGGACAGGATAAGAACACTGAAGCTTTCTTT. This sequence encodes CASSLGQDKNTEAFF.

This clonotype was seen just once. The chain has TRBV12-3 or TRBV12-4 and TRBJ1-1; D remains ambiguous. V lost 3 bases, J lost 6 bases, and 8 bases lay in between. The CDR3 length is 12 residues. This chain's CDR3 is CASSFPPAEAFF. The CDR3 bases are TGTGCCAGCAGTTTCCCCCCCGCTGAAGCTTTCTTT.

The genes are TRBV12-3 or TRBV12-4 and TRBJ1-5, with D possibly matching TRBD1 (6 bases). The CDR3 runs to 16 residues. Trimming cost V 4 bases and J 2 bases, with 15 bases left between them. The CDR3 is CASSSEGGRGNQPQHF. The CDR3 bases are TGTGCCAGCAGTTCAGAGGGGGGTAGAGGCAATCAGCCCCAGCATTTT.

This clonotype was seen a single time. The CDR3 end shows no conserved phenylalanine or tryptophan, and so a read error is likely. The DNA is omitted, as the CDR3 cannot be located on it reliably, and the CDR3 follows TCRdb's listing. V is TRBV29-1 and J is TRBJ2-7; the table names TRBD2, a call not compared with the DNA. From its first to its last residue, the CDR3 has 8 amino acids. CDR1 is SQVTM, CDR2 ANQGSEA, per germline. Here the CDR3 reads CSVVATTS.

This sequence joins TRBV6-5 and TRBJ2-2; D is tentatively TRBD1 or TRBD2 (5 bases each). V lost 6 bases and J 10 bases, leaving 18 bases between the germline ends. In germline, CDR1 is MNHEY, CDR2 SVGAGI. This CDR3 has 14 amino acids. The CDR3 DNA is TGTGCCAGCAGCCGGGACGGGGTGACACTGGAGCTGTTTTTT. Its translation: CASSRDGVTLELFF.

Many counts were recorded for this clonotype. The chain couples TRBV2 to TRBJ1-2, with D possibly TRBD1 on 5 matching bases. This CDR3 contains 16 residues. The germline V gene encodes CDR1 SNHLY and CDR2 FYNNEI. The V gene lost 6 bases and the J gene lost 2 bases, with 19 bases spanning the gap. The CDR3 DNA reads as TGTGCCAGCAGAGCAAAAACCGGGACGGCAAACTATGGCTACACCTTC. It codes for CASRAKTGTANYGYTF.

This clonotype was counted at least ten times. The V call is TRBV19, the J call TRBJ1-5; D not resolved. V was pared by 1 base and J by 4 bases, with 11 bases between. CDR3 length: 15 amino acids. The germline V gene encodes CDR1 LNHDA and CDR2 SQIVND (reference sequence). The CDR3 loop reads CASSIAGVRNQPQHF. CDR3 DNA sequence: TGTGCCAGTAGTATAGCCGGGGTTCGAAATCAGCCCCAGCATTTT.

The V call is TRBV29-1, the J call TRBJ1-1; 9 nucleotides align to TRBD1. The V segment lost 7 bases and the J segment 1 base; nucleotides outside the gene matches: 10. The CDR3 contains 15 residues. The germline CDR1 and CDR2 sequences are SQVTM and ANQGSEA. Here the CDR3 DNA reads TGCAGCGAAGTGGGTACAGGGGGCTCGAACACTGAAGCTTTCTTT. It specifies CSEVGTGGSNTEAFF. Together with reference TRBV29-1 and TRBJ1-1, the CDR3 gives the full variable domain: SAVISQKPSRDICQRGTSLTIQCQVDSQVTMMFWYRQQPGQSLTLIATANQGSEATYESGFVIDKFPISRPNLTFSTLTVSNMSPEDSSIYLCSEVGTGGSNTEAFFGQGTRLTVV.

At least ten counts were recorded for this clonotype. The chain links TRBV7-8 to TRBJ2-5; 7 positions agree with TRBD1. With V trimmed by 1 base and J by 3 bases, 11 bases remained unmatched. Germline V gene lookup returns CDR1 SGHVS and CDR2 FQNEAQ. CDR3 length: 17 amino acids. In DNA form, the CDR3 reads TGTGCCAGCAGCTTAGAAGGATTGGTGACAGGGAAAGAGACCCAGTACTTC. Translating gives CASSLEGLVTGKETQYF.

The chain links TRBV5-1 to TRBJ1-3, with a possible D match to TRBD1 (6 bases). V was pared by 4 bases and J by 0 bases, with 14 bases between. The CDR3 consists of 16 residues. Germline values: CDR1 SGHRS, CDR2 YFSETQ. Written as DNA, the CDR3 is TGCGCCAGCAGCGTTGGGACATTCTACTCTGGAAACACCATATATTTT. It yields the protein CASSVGTFYSGNTIYF.

This sequence joins TRBV29-1 and TRBJ1-5, with 10 nucleotides matching TRBD1. V trimming: 8 bases; J trimming: 6 bases; junction bases outside the gene matches: 7. The CDR3 extends over 13 amino acids. Germline V lookup: CDR1 SQVTM, CDR2 ANQGSEA. The CDR3 here is CSREGQGIQPQHF. DNA of the CDR3: TGCAGCAGGGAGGGACAGGGGATTCAGCCCCAGCATTTT. Full variable domain (missing parts from reference TRBV29-1 and TRBJ1-5): SAVISQKPSRDICQRGTSLTIQCQVDSQVTMMFWYRQQPGQSLTLIATANQGSEATYESGFVIDKFPISRPNLTFSTLTVSNMSPEDSSIYLCSREGQGIQPQHFGDGTRLSIL.

The chain links TRBV9 to TRBJ2-2, with D perhaps given as TRBD1 or TRBD2 (5 bases each). The CDR3 spans 16 residues. Germline lookup yields CDR1 SGDLS and CDR2 YYNGEE. Trimming shortened V by 5 bases and J by 4 bases, and 18 bases separated the two germline ends. CDR3 bases: TGTGCCAGCAGGCCCGGGGACCGGAGGACCACCGGGGAGCTGTTTTTT. Translated, it gives CASRPGDRRTTGELFF.